These T cell receptor beta chains were read from a single sample in a study of cytomegalovirus exposure and HLA in healthy donors. The protocol was immunoSEQ multiplex PCR, while the TCRdb copy is restricted to in-frame clones and leaves out a portion. The listing contains some 110,000 clones. The sequenced sample consisted of PBMCs. The source of these receptors is a man younger than 40 in good health and CMV-seronegative. Each CDR3 is given with its conserved first and last residue. A D gene is named only where the DNA matches it firmly.

j_gene: TRBJ2-7; len: 17; d_gene: NA; v_gene: TRBV7-6; CDR3nt: TGTGCCAGCAGCTTAGATTCAGGGTTGAAGTTCTCCTACGAGCAGTACTTC; CDR3aa: CASSLDSGLKFSYEQYF
j_gene: TRBJ2-3; len: 16; d_gene: TRBD1; v_gene: TRBV5-1; CDR3nt: TGCGCCAGCAGCTTGGGACAGGGGGCCACCACAGATACGCAGTATTTT; CDR3aa: CASSLGQGATTDTQYF
j_gene: TRBJ1-2; len: 13; d_gene: NA; v_gene: TRBV9; CDR3nt: TGTGCCAGCAGCCAGGGACTCGGCTATGGCTACACCTTC; CDR3aa: CASSQGLGYGYTF
j_gene: TRBJ2-7; len: 13; d_gene: TRBD1; v_gene: TRBV6-5; CDR3nt: TGTGCCAGCAGTGAACAACAGGGGGTCGAGCAGTACTTC; CDR3aa: CASSEQQGVEQYF
j_gene: TRBJ2-5; len: 14; d_gene: NA; v_gene: TRBV5-8; CDR3nt: TGTGCCTCCAGGCGGGGAGCCCAGTATGAGACCCAGTACTTC; CDR3aa: CASRRGAQYETQYF
j_gene: TRBJ1-5; len: 16; d_gene: TRBD1; v_gene: TRBV6-5; CDR3nt: TGTGCCAGCAGTTACTCGGGACAGGGCGGCAATCAGCCCCAGCATTTT; CDR3aa: CASSYSGQGGNQPQHF
j_gene: TRBJ2-5; len: 15; d_gene: TRBD2; v_gene: TRBV7-9; CDR3nt: TGTGCCAGCAGCTTTCTAGCGGGGGGGCCGGAGACCCAGTACTTC; CDR3aa: CASSFLAGGPETQYF
j_gene: TRBJ2-5; len: 14; d_gene: NA; v_gene: TRBV30; CDR3nt: TGTGCCTGGAGCTACACAGGGCTCAAGAGTGGGCAGTACTTC; CDR3aa: CAWSYTGLKSGQYF
j_gene: TRBJ2-7; len: 12; d_gene: NA; v_gene: TRBV10-3; CDR3nt: TGTGCCATCAGCCAGGGGTCCTACGAGCAGTACTTC; CDR3aa: CAISQGSYEQYF
j_gene: TRBJ1-5; len: 15; d_gene: NA; v_gene: TRBV5-1; CDR3nt: TGCGCCAGCAGCTTGGACGGAGGTGGGAATCAGCCCCAGCATTTT; CDR3aa: CASSLDGGGNQPQHF
j_gene: TRBJ2-1; len: 16; d_gene: TRBD2; v_gene: TRBV14; CDR3nt: TGTGCCAGCAGCCCTCGCCCGACTAGCGGGGGACCCGAGCAGTTCTTC; CDR3aa: CASSPRPTSGGPEQFF
j_gene: TRBJ1-2; len: 12; d_gene: NA; v_gene: TRBV5-4; CDR3nt: TGTGCCAGCAGCTTGGCCATCTATGGCTACACCTTC; CDR3aa: CASSLAIYGYTF
j_gene: TRBJ1-5; len: 16; d_gene: NA; v_gene: TRBV4-3; CDR3nt: TGCGCCAGCAGCCAAGATCACCCGGGTTCCGATCAGCCCCAGCATTTT; CDR3aa: CASSQDHPGSDQPQHF
j_gene: TRBJ1-2; len: 15; d_gene: NA; v_gene: TRBV27; CDR3nt: TGTGCCAGCAGTTTAAGTGGGGCGACTAACTATGGCTACACCTTC; CDR3aa: CASSLSGATNYGYTF
j_gene: TRBJ2-2; len: 16; d_gene: NA; v_gene: TRBV6-4; CDR3nt: TGTGCCAGCCGGTACGACGGGACACGGAACACCGGGGAGCTGTTTTTT; CDR3aa: CASRYDGTRNTGELFF
j_gene: TRBJ2-7; len: 14; d_gene: NA; v_gene: TRBV9; CDR3nt: TGTGCCAGCAGCGTAGGCCCAGGGGCCTACGAGCAGTACTTC; CDR3aa: CASSVGPGAYEQYF
j_gene: TRBJ1-5; len: 14; d_gene: NA; v_gene: TRBV21-1; CDR3nt: TGTGCCGGGGTACCCGGGGGACGCAATCAGCCCCAGCATTTT; CDR3aa: CAGVPGGRNQPQHF
j_gene: TRBJ1-5; len: 15; d_gene: NA; v_gene: TRBV2; CDR3nt: TGTGCCAGCAGTAGAGGGGGGGCCCTCAATCAGCCCCAGCATTTT; CDR3aa: CASSRGGALNQPQHF
j_gene: TRBJ2-5; len: 13; d_gene: TRBD2; v_gene: TRBV19; CDR3nt: TGTGCCACCGCTAGCGGTCATCAGGAGACCCAGTACTTC; CDR3aa: CATASGHQETQYF
j_gene: TRBJ1-2; len: 14; d_gene: TRBD1; v_gene: TRBV5-1; CDR3nt: TGCGCCAGCAGCCGGGGGCAGGGGGCGAATGGCTACACCTTC; CDR3aa: CASSRGQGANGYTF
j_gene: TRBJ2-5; len: 13; d_gene: TRBD1; v_gene: TRBV7-9; CDR3nt: TGTGCCAGCAGCTTAGGACAGGGGCGTGAGCAGTACTTC; CDR3aa: CASSLGQGREQYF
j_gene: TRBJ1-2; len: 15; d_gene: NA; v_gene: TRBV19; CDR3nt: TGTGCCAGTAGAGGTGCGGGGGATGGTAACTATGGCTACACCTTC; CDR3aa: CASRGAGDGNYGYTF
j_gene: TRBJ1-5; len: 12; d_gene: NA; v_gene: TRBV29-1; CDR3nt: TGCAGCTTTACAGGGCCTGGGCAGCCCCAGCATTTT; CDR3aa: CSFTGPGQPQHF
j_gene: TRBJ2-5; len: 15; d_gene: TRBD2; v_gene: TRBV7-3; CDR3nt: TGTGCCAGCAGCTTATTGGCGGGGGGGCGAGAGACCCAGTACTTC; CDR3aa: CASSLLAGGRETQYF
j_gene: TRBJ2-3; len: 14; d_gene: NA; v_gene: TRBV7-2; CDR3nt: TGTGCCAGCAGCTCAGGGACTTTCACAGATACGCAGTATTTT; CDR3aa: CASSSGTFTDTQYF
j_gene: TRBJ2-1; len: 14; d_gene: TRBD2; v_gene: TRBV18; CDR3nt: TGTGCCAGCTCACCATGGCGGGGGGACAATGAGCAGTTCTTC; CDR3aa: CASSPWRGDNEQFF
j_gene: TRBJ2-4; len: 16; d_gene: TRBD2; v_gene: TRBV14; CDR3nt: TGTGCCAGCAGCCAAGGGATAGCGGGTAGAGGAAACATTCAGTACTTC; CDR3aa: CASSQGIAGRGNIQYF
j_gene: TRBJ2-4; len: 20; d_gene: NA; v_gene: TRBV21-1; CDR3nt: TGTGCCAGCAGCCCCCCGTGGGGGACAGGGGGCGATTCGGCCAAAAACATTCAGTACTTC; CDR3aa: CASSPPWGTGGDSAKNIQYF
j_gene: TRBJ1-5; len: 16; d_gene: NA; v_gene: TRBV2; CDR3nt: TGTGCCAGCAGTGAAGCGCGGGGAGCGAGCAATCAGCCCCAGCATTTT; CDR3aa: CASSEARGASNQPQHF
j_gene: TRBJ1-2; len: 15; d_gene: NA; v_gene: TRBV7-9; CDR3nt: TGTGCCAGCAGCTCCCCGGGAGGGGCGAGAAGTGGCTACACCTTC; CDR3aa: CASSSPGGARSGYTF
j_gene: TRBJ2-2; len: 18; d_gene: TRBD2; v_gene: TRBV5-4; CDR3nt: TGTGCCAGCAGCTCCGGGACTAGCGGGACAAACCTCCCCGGGGAGCTGTTTTTT; CDR3aa: CASSSGTSGTNLPGELFF
j_gene: TRBJ2-4; len: 15; d_gene: NA; v_gene: TRBV6-1; CDR3nt: TGTGCCAGCAGTGAAGTAGCACTAGCCCAGAACATTCAGTACTTC; CDR3aa: CASSEVALAQNIQYF
j_gene: TRBJ2-3; len: 19; d_gene: TRBD2; v_gene: TRBV5-4; CDR3nt: TGTGCCAGCAGCTTGGCCGAGCGGGGGCCACACTCTAGCACAGATACGCAGTATTTT; CDR3aa: CASSLAERGPHSSTDTQYF
j_gene: TRBJ1-5; len: 19; d_gene: TRBD1; v_gene: TRBV19; CDR3nt: TGTGCCAGTAGTATAGAATCCGGGACAGGGGGCCGGCGCAATCAGCCCCAGCATTTT; CDR3aa: CASSIESGTGGRRNQPQHF
j_gene: TRBJ1-6; len: 15; d_gene: NA; v_gene: TRBV27; CDR3nt: TGTGCCAGCAGTCGATTGGGAGTGGGGAATTCACCCCTCCACTTT; CDR3aa: CASSRLGVGNSPLHF
j_gene: TRBJ2-5; len: 16; d_gene: TRBD2; v_gene: TRBV2; CDR3nt: TGTGCCAGCAGTCAAATTAGCGGGGGGGTCCAAGAGACCCAGTACTTC; CDR3aa: CASSQISGGVQETQYF
j_gene: TRBJ2-1; len: 17; d_gene: TRBD2; v_gene: TRBV7-3; CDR3nt: TGTGCCAGCAGCCAATACCTCCTAGCGGGGGCCTACAATGAGCAGTTCTTC; CDR3aa: CASSQYLLAGAYNEQFF
j_gene: TRBJ2-2; len: 16; d_gene: NA; v_gene: TRBV10-3; CDR3nt: TGTGCCATCACGGCCGGCAGGGCAGCCTCCGCCGGGGAGCTGTTTTTT; CDR3aa: CAITAGRAASAGELFF
j_gene: TRBJ2-7; len: 14; d_gene: TRBD2; v_gene: TRBV28; CDR3nt: TGTGCCAGCAGCCCTCCGACTAGCGTGACCGAGCAGTACTTC; CDR3aa: CASSPPTSVTEQYF
j_gene: TRBJ2-5; len: 15; d_gene: TRBD1; v_gene: TRBV2; CDR3nt: TGTGCCAGCAGTGGCCGGACAGGGGGCTTAGAGACCCAGTACTTC; CDR3aa: CASSGRTGGLETQYF
j_gene: TRBJ2-7; len: 12; d_gene: TRBD1; v_gene: TRBV7-2; CDR3nt: TGTGCCAGCAGTCGACAGGGCTACGAGCAGTACTTC; CDR3aa: CASSRQGYEQYF
j_gene: TRBJ2-7; len: 15; d_gene: TRBD2; v_gene: TRBV5-1; CDR3nt: TGCGCCAGCAGCTTGGGTTCAGCGGGGGGGTACGAGCAGTACTTC; CDR3aa: CASSLGSAGGYEQYF
j_gene: TRBJ2-5; len: 14; d_gene: NA; v_gene: TRBV7-2; CDR3nt: TGTGCCAGCAGTCCCCAGGGTGTCGGTGAGACCCAGTACTTC; CDR3aa: CASSPQGVGETQYF
j_gene: TRBJ2-7; len: 16; d_gene: NA; v_gene: TRBV15; CDR3nt: TGTGCCACCAGCTCGATGCAGGGCGATCCAACCTACGAGCAGTACTTC; CDR3aa: CATSSMQGDPTYEQYF
j_gene: TRBJ1-5; len: 15; d_gene: TRBD1; v_gene: TRBV5-8; CDR3nt: TGTGCCAGCAGCTTGGGCCAGGGGGTAGGTCAGCCCCAGCATTTT; CDR3aa: CASSLGQGVGQPQHF
j_gene: TRBJ2-3; len: 17; d_gene: TRBD2; v_gene: TRBV5-4; CDR3nt: TGTGCCAGCAGCTTGACTAGCGGGGGGTTCCCCACAGATACGCAGTATTTT; CDR3aa: CASSLTSGGFPTDTQYF
j_gene: TRBJ2-5; len: 15; d_gene: TRBD2; v_gene: TRBV9; CDR3nt: TGTGCCAGCAGCGTGTATAGCGGGGGAGGGGAGACCCAGTACTTC; CDR3aa: CASSVYSGGGETQYF
j_gene: TRBJ2-3; len: 18; d_gene: TRBD2; v_gene: TRBV5-1; CDR3nt: TGCGCCAGCAGCTTGCCCGGGACTAGCGGGGGGACCACAGATACGCAGTATTTT; CDR3aa: CASSLPGTSGGTTDTQYF
j_gene: TRBJ1-1; len: 14; d_gene: NA; v_gene: TRBV11-3; CDR3nt: TGTGCCAGCAGCCCGGGCGGGGTGAACACTGAAGCTTTCTTT; CDR3aa: CASSPGGVNTEAFF
j_gene: TRBJ2-7; len: 15; d_gene: TRBD1; v_gene: TRBV18; CDR3nt: TGTGCCAGCTCACAGGGACAGTCTATTTCCTACGAGCAGTACTTC; CDR3aa: CASSQGQSISYEQYF
j_gene: TRBJ2-1; len: 16; d_gene: TRBD1; v_gene: TRBV11-2; CDR3nt: TGTGCCAGCAGCGATAAGGACAGGGGAGTGCGGAATGAGCAGTTCTTC; CDR3aa: CASSDKDRGVRNEQFF
j_gene: TRBJ2-1; len: 15; d_gene: TRBD2; v_gene: TRBV11-2; CDR3nt: TGTGCCAGCAGCTTAGGCGGGGGGGGTTACAATGAGCAGTTCTTC; CDR3aa: CASSLGGGGYNEQFF
j_gene: TRBJ2-3; len: 17; d_gene: TRBD2; v_gene: TRBV10-3; CDR3nt: TGTGCCATCAGTGGCAGCACTAGCGGGGCTAGCACAGATACGCAGTATTTT; CDR3aa: CAISGSTSGASTDTQYF
j_gene: TRBJ2-2; len: 15; d_gene: NA; v_gene: TRBV9; CDR3nt: TGTGCCAGCAGCGTTCGGAGGGTCGGCACCGGGGAGCTGTTTTTT; CDR3aa: CASSVRRVGTGELFF
j_gene: TRBJ1-5; len: 15; d_gene: NA; v_gene: TRBV9; CDR3nt: TGTGCCAGCAGTCCTTTCGCTACAGGGAATCAGCCCCAGCATTTT; CDR3aa: CASSPFATGNQPQHF
j_gene: TRBJ2-5; len: 14; d_gene: NA; v_gene: TRBV2; CDR3nt: TGTGCCAGCAGTGATCAGGGGATCCAAGAGACCCAGTACTTC; CDR3aa: CASSDQGIQETQYF